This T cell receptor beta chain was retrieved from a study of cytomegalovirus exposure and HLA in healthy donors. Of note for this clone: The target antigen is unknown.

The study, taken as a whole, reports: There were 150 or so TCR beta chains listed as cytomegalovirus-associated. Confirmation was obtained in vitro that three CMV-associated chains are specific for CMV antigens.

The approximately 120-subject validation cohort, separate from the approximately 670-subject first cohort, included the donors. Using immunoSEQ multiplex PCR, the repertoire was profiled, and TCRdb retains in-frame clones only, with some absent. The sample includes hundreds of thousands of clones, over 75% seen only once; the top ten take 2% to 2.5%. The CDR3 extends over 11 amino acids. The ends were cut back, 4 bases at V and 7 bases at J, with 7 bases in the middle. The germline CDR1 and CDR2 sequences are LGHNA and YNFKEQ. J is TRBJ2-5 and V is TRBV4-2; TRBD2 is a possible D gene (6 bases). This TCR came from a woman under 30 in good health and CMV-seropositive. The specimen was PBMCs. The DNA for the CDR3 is TGTGCCAGCAGCCGGGGAGGGACCCAGTACTTC. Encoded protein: CASSRGGTQYF.